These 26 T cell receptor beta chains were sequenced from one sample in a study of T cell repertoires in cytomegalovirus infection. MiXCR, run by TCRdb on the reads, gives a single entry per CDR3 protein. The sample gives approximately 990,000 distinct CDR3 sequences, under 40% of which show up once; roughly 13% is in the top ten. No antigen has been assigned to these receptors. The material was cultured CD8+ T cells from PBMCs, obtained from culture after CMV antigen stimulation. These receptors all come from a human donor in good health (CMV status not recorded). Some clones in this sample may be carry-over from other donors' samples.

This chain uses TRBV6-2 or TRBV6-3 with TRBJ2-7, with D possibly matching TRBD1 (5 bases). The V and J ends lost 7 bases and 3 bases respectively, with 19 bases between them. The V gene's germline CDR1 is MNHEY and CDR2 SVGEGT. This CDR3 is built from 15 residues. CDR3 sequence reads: CASKRFSGPNYEQYV. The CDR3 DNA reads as TGTGCCAGCAAACGGTTTTCAGGGCCGAACTACGAGCAGTACGTC.

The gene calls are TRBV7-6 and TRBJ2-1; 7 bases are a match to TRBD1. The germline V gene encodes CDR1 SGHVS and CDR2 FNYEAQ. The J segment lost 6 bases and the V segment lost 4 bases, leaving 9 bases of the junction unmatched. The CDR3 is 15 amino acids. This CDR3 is CASSSRGAGGNEQFF. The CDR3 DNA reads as TGTGCCAGCAGCTCTAGAGGGGCAGGGGGCAATGAGCAGTTCTTC.

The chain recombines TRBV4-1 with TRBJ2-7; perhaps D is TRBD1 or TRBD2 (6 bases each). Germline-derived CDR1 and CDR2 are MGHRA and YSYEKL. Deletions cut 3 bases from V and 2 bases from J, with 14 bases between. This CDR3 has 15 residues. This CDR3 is CASSQEWGAPYEQYF. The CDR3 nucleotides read TGCGCCAGCAGCCAGGAATGGGGGGCCCCCTACGAGCAGTACTTC.

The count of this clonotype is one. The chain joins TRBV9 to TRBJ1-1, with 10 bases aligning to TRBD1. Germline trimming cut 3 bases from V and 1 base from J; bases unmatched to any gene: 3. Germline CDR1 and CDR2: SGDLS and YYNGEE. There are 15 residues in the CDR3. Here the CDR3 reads CASSGRDRGNTEAFF. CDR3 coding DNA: TGTGCCAGCAGCGGACGGGACAGGGGGAACACTGAAGCTTTCTTT.

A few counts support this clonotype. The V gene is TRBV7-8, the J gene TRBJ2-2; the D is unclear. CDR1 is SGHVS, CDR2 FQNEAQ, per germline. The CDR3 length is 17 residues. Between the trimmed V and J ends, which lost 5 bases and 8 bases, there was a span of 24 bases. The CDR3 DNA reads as TGTGCCAGCAGCCCTCTCAAGGGCCCTAGAACACCGGGGGAGCTGTTTTTT. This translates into CASSPLKGPRTPGELFF. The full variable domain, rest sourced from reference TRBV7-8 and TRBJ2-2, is GAGVSQSPRYKVAKRGQDVALRCDPISGHVSLFWYQQALGQGPEFLTYFQNEAQLDKSGLPSDRFFAERPEGSVSTLKIQRTQQEDSAVYLCASSPLKGPRTPGELFFGEGSRLTVL.

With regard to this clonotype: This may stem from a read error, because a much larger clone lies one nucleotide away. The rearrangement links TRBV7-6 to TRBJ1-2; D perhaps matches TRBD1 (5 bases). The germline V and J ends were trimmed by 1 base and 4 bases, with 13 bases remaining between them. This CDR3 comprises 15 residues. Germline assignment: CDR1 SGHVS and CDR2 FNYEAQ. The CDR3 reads CASSLDEGPAYGYTF. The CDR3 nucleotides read TGTGCCAGCAGCTTAGACGAGGGGCCGGCCTATGGCTACACCTTC.

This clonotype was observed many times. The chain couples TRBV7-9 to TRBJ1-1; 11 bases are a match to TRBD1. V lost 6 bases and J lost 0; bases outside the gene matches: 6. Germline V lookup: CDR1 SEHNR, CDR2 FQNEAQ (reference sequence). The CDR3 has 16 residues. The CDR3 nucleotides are TGTGCCAGCAGTCCCCGGACAGGGGGCATGAACACTGAAGCTTTCTTT. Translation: CASSPRTGGMNTEAFF.

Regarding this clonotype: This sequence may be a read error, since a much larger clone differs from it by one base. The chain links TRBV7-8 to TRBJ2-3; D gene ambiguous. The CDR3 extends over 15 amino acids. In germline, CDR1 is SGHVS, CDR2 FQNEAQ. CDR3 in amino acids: CSSSYKPAETDTQYF. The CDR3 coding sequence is TGTTCCAGCAGTTACAAGCCGGCGGAAACAGATACGCAGTATTTT.

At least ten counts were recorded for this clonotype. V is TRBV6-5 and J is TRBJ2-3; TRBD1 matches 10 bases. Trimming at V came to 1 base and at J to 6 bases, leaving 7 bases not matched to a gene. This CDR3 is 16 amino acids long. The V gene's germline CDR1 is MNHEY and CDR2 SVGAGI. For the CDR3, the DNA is TGTGCCAGCAGTTACTTCCGGACAGGGGGAGCGGATACGCAGTATTTT. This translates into CASSYFRTGGADTQYF.

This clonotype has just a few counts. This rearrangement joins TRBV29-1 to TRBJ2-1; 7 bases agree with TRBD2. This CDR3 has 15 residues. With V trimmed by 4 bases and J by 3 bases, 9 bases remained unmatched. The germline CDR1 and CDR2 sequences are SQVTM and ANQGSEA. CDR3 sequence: CSVAPGGGYYNEQFF. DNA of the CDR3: TGCAGCGTTGCGCCTGGCGGGGGATACTACAATGAGCAGTTCTTC.

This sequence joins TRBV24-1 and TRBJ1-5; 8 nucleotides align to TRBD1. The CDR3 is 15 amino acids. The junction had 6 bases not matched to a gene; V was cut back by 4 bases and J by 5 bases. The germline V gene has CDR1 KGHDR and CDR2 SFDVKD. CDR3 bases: TGTGCCACCAGTGAATCCGGACAGGGCGATCAGCCCCAGCATTTT. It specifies CATSESGQGDQPQHF.

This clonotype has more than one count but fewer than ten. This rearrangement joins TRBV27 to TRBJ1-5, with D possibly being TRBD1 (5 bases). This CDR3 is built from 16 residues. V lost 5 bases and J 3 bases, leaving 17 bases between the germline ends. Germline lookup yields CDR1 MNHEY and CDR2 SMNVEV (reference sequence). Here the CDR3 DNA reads TGTGCCAGCAGTCTTACTGGCAGGGCGGTCAATCAGCCCCAGCATTTT. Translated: CASSLTGRAVNQPQHF.

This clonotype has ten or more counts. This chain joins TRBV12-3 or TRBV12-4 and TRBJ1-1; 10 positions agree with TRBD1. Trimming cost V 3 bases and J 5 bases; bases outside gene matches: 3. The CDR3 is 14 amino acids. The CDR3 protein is CASSFRQGATEAFF. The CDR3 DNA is TGTGCCAGCAGTTTTCGACAGGGGGCAACTGAAGCTTTCTTT.

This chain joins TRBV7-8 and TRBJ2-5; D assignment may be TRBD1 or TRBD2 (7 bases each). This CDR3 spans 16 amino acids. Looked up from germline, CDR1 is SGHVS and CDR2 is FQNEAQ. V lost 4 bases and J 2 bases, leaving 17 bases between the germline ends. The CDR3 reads CASSWGPGGVQETQYF. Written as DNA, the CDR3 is TGTGCCAGCAGCTGGGGTCCAGGGGGGGTACAAGAGACCCAGTACTTC.

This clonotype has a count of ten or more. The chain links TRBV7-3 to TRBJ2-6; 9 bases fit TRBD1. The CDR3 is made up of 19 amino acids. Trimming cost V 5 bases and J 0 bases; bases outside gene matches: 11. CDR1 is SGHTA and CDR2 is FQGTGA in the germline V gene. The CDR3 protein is CASSPTGTGLLSGANVLTF. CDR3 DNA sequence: TGTGCCAGCAGCCCTACCGGGACAGGGCTCCTCTCTGGGGCCAACGTCCTGACTTTC.

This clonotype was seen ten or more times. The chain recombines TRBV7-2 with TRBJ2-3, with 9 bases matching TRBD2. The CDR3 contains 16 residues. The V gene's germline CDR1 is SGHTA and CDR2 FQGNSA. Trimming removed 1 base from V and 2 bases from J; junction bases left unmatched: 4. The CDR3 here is CASSLEIAGDTDTQYF. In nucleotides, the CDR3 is TGTGCCAGCAGCTTAGAGATAGCGGGGGACACAGATACGCAGTATTTT.

CDR3 DNA: TGTGCCAGCAGCTTGGTGGCGGGGGCTAGGTCCTACAATGAGCAGTTCTTC. Translated: CASSLVAGARSYNEQFF. The chain couples TRBV5-6 to TRBJ2-1; D possibly corresponds to TRBD2 (7 bases). V was trimmed by 0 bases and J by 1 base, leaving 14 bases between them. This CDR3 is built from 17 residues. The V gene's germline CDR1 is SGHDT and CDR2 YYEEEE.

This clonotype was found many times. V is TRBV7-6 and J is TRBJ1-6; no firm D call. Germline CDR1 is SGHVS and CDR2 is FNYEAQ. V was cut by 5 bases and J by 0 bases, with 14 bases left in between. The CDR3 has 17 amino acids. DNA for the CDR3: TGTGCCAGCAGCCCGCGAATCTCAAGCTCCTATAATTCACCCCTCCACTTT. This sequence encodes CASSPRISSSYNSPLHF.

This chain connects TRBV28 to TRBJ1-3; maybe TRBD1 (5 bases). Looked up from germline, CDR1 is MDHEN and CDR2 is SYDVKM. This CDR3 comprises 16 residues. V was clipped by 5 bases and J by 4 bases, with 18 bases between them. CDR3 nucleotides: TGTGCCAGCAGTATTGACGTCGCAGGGCCGGGAAACACCATATATTTT. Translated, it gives CASSIDVAGPGNTIYF.

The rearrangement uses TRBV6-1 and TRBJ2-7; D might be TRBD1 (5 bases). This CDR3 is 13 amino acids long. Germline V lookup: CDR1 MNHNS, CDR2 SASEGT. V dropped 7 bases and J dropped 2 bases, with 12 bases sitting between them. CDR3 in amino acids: CASTVGQAYEQYF. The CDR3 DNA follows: TGTGCCAGCACTGTGGGGCAGGCCTACGAGCAGTACTTC.

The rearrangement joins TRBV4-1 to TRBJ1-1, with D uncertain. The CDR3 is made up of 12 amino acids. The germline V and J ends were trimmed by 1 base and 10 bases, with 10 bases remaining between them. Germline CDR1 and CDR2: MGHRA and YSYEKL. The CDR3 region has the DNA TGCGCCAGCAGCCAAGGAAGGTTCGGAGCTTTCTTT. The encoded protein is CASSQGRFGAFF.

The CDR3 bases are TGTGCCACCAGTCGGACACCCACAGATACGCAGTATTTT. Amino acids: CATSRTPTDTQYF. The gene calls are TRBV15 and TRBJ2-3, with a weak D call TRBD1 (5 bases). Trimming pared 6 bases from V and 2 bases from J, leaving 9 bases between. The CDR3 consists of 13 residues. Germline CDR1 and CDR2: LNHNV and YYDKDF (reference sequence).

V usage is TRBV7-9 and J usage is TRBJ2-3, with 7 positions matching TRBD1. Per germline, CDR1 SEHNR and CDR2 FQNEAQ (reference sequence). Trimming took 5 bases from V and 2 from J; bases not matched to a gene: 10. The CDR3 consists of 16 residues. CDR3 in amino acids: CASSPTGTELTDTQYF. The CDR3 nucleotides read TGTGCCAGCAGCCCCACCGGGACAGAACTCACAGATACGCAGTATTTT.

The CDR3 here is CASSQEGGWYQPQHF. In DNA, the CDR3 is TGCGCCAGCAGCCAAGAAGGTGGGTGGTATCAGCCCCAGCATTTT. The V gene is TRBV4-1, the J gene TRBJ1-5; D uncertain. Germline V gene lookup returns CDR1 MGHRA and CDR2 YSYEKL. The CDR3 covers 15 residues. V shed 0 bases and J shed 5 bases, with 11 bases lying between them.

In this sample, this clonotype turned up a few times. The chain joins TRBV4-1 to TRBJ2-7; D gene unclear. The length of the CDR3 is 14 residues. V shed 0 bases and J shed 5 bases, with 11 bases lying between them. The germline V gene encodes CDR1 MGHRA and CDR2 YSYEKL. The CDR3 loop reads CASSQEHPPDEQYF. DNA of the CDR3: TGCGCCAGCAGCCAAGAGCATCCGCCCGACGAGCAGTACTTC.

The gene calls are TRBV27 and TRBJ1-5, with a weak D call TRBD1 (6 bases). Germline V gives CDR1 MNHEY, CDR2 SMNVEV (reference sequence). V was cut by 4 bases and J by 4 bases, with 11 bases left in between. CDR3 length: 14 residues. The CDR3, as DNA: TGTGCCAGCAGTTCTCGGACAGCTAATCAGCCCCAGCATTTT. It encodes CASSSRTANQPQHF.